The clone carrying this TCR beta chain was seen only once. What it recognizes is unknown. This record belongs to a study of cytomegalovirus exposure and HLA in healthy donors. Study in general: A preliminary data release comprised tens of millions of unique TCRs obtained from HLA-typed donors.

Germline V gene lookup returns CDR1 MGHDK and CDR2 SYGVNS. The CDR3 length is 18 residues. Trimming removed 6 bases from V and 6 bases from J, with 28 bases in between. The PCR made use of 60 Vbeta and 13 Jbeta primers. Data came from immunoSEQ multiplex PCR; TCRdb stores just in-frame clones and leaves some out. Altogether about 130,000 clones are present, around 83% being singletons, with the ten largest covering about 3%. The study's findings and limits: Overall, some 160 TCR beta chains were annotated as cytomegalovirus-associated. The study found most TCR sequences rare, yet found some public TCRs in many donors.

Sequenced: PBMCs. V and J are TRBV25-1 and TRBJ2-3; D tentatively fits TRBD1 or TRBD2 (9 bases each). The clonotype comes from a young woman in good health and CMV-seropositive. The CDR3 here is CASSRDRVLAGKRDTQYF. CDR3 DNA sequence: TGTGCCAGCAGCCGGGACAGGGTGCTAGCGGGGAAGAGGGATACGCAGTATTTT.